This entry features one T cell receptor beta chain sequence. This sample was taken from a study of cytotoxic CD8 clonotypes in ibrutinib-treated CLL. The overall study: There were around twelve relapsed/refractory patients and around 15 treatment-naive patients, and around 17 were IGHV unmutated. Samples averaged approximately 250,000 productive templates and some 96,000 productive rearrangements.

The assay was immunoSEQ multiplex PCR, and TCRdb's table has in-frame clones only and misses some. The sample yields hundreds of thousands of clones, over 60% seen once. Germline V lookup: CDR1 MNHEY, CDR2 SMNVEV (reference sequence). Trimming pared 4 bases from V and 8 bases from J, leaving 20 bases between. The CDR3 is 15 residues long. This chain joins TRBV27 and TRBJ1-2; D call uncertain. Sequencing was performed on PBMCs, taken after 36 months of ibrutinib treatment. The origin of this receptor is a human donor with chronic lymphocytic leukemia. CDR3 loop: CASSSWLGRYGGYTF. CDR3 coding DNA: TGTGCCAGCAGTTCGTGGCTGGGCAGGTACGGCGGCTACACCTTC.